This T cell receptor (beta chain) was identified in a study of STAT3 mutations in large granular lymphocyte leukemia. CDR3 length equals 13 residues. V lost 8 bases, J lost 2 bases, and 12 bases lay in between. Looked up from germline, CDR1 is MNHNY and CDR2 is SVGAGI (reference sequence). Here immunoSEQ multiplex PCR was the method, and the copy in TCRdb shows in-frame clones only, minus some. The data hold around 29,000 clones, with about 90% observed a single time. Study-wide points: Differing intervals and regimens complicate linking therapy response to clone burden. At least one immunodominant TCR beta clonotype appeared in every T-cell large granular lymphocyte leukemia patient.

Notes on this clone: Its cognate antigen is unknown.

The TCR was taken from a man aged 55 to 70 with T-cell large granular lymphocyte leukemia. Some clones in this sample may be carry-over from other donors' samples. The J gene is TRBJ1-2, the V gene TRBV6-6; no clear D gene. Sample: peripheral blood mononuclear cells. The CDR3 spells CASGLGSNYGYTF. CDR3 DNA: TGTGCCAGCGGGCTGGGGTCCAACTATGGCTACACCTTC.